This TCR beta chain was sequenced in a study of blood T cell repertoires in COVID-19. The data were produced by immunoSEQ multiplex PCR, yet TCRdb's version contains in-frame clones alone and is incomplete. The table records roughly 220,000 clones, around four fifths of them present only once. Germline V lookup: CDR1 SNHLY, CDR2 FYNNEI. CDR3 length: 13 amino acids. V dropped 3 bases and J dropped 4 bases, with 7 bases sitting between them. The J gene is TRBJ2-1, the V gene TRBV2; D remains ambiguous. This TCR came from a man aged 35-49 years who had recovered from COVID-19. Sequencing was done on a sample of PBMCs or T cells enriched from blood (not recorded which). The DNA for the CDR3 is TGTGCCAGCAGTGAGAGGCAGTACAATGAGCAGTTCTTC. Its translation: CASSERQYNEQFF.